This T cell receptor (beta chain) was profiled in a study of blood T cell repertoires in COVID-19. At the level of the study: The United States, Italy and Spain provided the acute and convalescent COVID-19 samples. The cDNA or gDNA used as material had been derived from T cells, B-cell-depleted T cells, or PBMCs.

In the original processing: Reference gene primer amplification yielded estimated nucleated cell counts. Only in-frame clones appear in the TCRdb table, and some are missing; sequencing was by immunoSEQ multiplex PCR. D and trimming come from the DNA, and the V and J calls and clone size come from that table. The repertoire has fewer than 110,000 clones, 85% of them found once; the top ten carry about 1.8%. There are a few counts of this clone. The V and J ends lost 4 bases and 3 bases respectively, with 12 bases between them. The CDR3 is 14 amino acids. Germline CDR1 reads LGHDT; CDR2 reads YNNKEL (reference sequence).

The rearrangement uses TRBV3-1 (or the pseudogene TRBV3-2) and TRBJ1-2; TRBD1 might be the D (5 bases). The sequence was collected from a woman aged 70-85 years with active or convalescent COVID-19. Sequenced sample: peripheral blood. The CDR3 here is CASSRQGEDYGYTF. CDR3 DNA: TGTGCCAGCAGCCGGCAAGGGGAAGACTATGGCTACACCTTC.